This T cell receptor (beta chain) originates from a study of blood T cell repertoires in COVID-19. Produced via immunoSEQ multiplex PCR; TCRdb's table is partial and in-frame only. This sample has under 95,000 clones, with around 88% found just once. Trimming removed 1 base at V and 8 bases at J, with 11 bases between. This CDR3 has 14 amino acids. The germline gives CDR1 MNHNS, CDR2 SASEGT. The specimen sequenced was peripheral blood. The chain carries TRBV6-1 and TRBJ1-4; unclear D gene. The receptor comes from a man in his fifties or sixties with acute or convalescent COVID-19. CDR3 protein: CASSEGAEAEKLFF. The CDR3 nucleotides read TGTGCCAGCAGTGAAGGAGCAGAAGCGGAAAAACTGTTTTTT.